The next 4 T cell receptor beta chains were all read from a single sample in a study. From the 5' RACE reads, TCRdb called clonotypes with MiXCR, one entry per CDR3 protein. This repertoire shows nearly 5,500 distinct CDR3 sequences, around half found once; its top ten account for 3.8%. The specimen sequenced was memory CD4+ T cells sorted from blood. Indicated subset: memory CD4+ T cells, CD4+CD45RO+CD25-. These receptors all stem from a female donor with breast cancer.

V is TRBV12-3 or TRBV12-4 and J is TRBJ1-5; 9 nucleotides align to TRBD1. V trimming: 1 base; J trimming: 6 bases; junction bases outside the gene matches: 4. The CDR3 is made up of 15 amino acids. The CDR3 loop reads CASSLVRDRVQPQHF. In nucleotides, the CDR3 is TGTGCCAGCAGTTTAGTTCGGGACAGGGTTCAGCCCCAGCATTTT.

The CDR3 sequence: CSARDRAGGGDNEQFF. The CDR3 DNA sequence: TGCAGTGCTAGAGATCGGGCAGGGGGAGGAGACAATGAGCAGTTCTTC. J is TRBJ2-1 and V is TRBV20-1, with D tentatively TRBD1 (7 bases). The V gene lost 0 bases and the J gene lost 5 bases, with 17 bases spanning the gap. Germline V gives CDR1 DFQATT, CDR2 SNEGSKA (reference sequence). There are 16 residues in the CDR3.

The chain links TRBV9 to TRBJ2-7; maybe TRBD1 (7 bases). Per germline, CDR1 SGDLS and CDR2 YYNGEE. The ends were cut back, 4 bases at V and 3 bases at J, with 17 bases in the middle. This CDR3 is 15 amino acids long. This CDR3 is CASSPSTGEVYEQYF. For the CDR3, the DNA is TGTGCCAGCAGCCCTAGCACAGGGGAGGTCTACGAGCAGTACTTC.

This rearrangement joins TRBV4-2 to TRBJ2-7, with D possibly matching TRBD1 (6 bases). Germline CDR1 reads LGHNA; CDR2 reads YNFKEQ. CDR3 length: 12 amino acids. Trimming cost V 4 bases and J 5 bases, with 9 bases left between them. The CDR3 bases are TGTGCCAGCAGCCTGGACAGAGACGAGCAGTACTTC. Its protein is CASSLDRDEQYF.